The subject of this entry is one T cell receptor (beta chain). The CDR3 is 14 amino acids. Germline CDR1 reads MNHEY; CDR2 reads SMNVEV (reference sequence). V lost 3 bases and J lost 4, with 12 bases in between. TCRdb passed the RT-PCR reads through MiXCR, listing each CDR3 protein once. The table includes under 200,000 distinct CDR3 sequences, approximately 30% detected once. The data derive from a study of patients and donors after allogeneic stem cell transplantation. Material: blood, either unsorted or a sorted T cell fraction (not recorded which). This chain links TRBV27 with TRBJ1-2; a possible D gene is TRBD1 (6 bases). This TCR came from a human donor who was either an allogeneic HSCT recipient or a stem cell or donor lymphocyte infusion donor (not recorded which). It is not recorded whose cells these are; they may come from a transplant donor. As DNA, the CDR3 is TGTGCCAGCAGTTTCGGACAGTTTGGCTATGGCTACACCTTC. Protein: CASSFGQFGYGYTF.